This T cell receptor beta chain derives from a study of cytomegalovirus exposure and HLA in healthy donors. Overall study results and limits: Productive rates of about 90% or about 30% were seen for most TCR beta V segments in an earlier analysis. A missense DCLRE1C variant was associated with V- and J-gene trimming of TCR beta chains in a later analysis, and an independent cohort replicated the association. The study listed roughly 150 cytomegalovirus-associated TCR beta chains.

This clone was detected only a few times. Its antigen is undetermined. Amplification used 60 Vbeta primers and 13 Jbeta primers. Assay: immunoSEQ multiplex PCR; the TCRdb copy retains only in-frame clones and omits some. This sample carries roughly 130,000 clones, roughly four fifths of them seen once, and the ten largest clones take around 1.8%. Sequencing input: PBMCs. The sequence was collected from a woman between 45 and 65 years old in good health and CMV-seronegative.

Here the CDR3 reads CASRPPGQSYGYTF. The CDR3, as DNA: TGTGCCAGCAGACCTCCCGGACAGAGCTATGGCTACACCTTC. The rearrangement links TRBV28 to TRBJ1-2, with a weak D call TRBD1 (6 bases). The CDR3 has 14 amino acids. CDR1 MDHEN and CDR2 SYDVKM come from the germline V gene. Between the trimmed V and J ends, which lost 6 bases and 4 bases, there was a span of 15 bases.